The 32 T cell receptor beta chains below were found in one sample sequenced in a study of T cells in Graves' hyperthyroidism and ophthalmopathy. It was RNA transcripts that yielded the amplified TCR beta CDR3 regions. Initially, a first-round RT-PCR of the TCR CDR3 employed the HTBI primer set. MiXCR was run by TCRdb on the multiplex PCR reads, yielding one entry per CDR3 protein. The sample includes about 600,000 distinct CDR3 sequences, more than 15% of them seen just once. Sequences were obtained from blood. The receptors shown here come from a woman between 35 and 50 years old with Graves' ophthalmopathy.

V is TRBV14 and J is TRBJ1-3; no clear D gene. V lost 0 bases and J 3 bases, leaving 12 bases between the germline ends. Germline V CDR1 and CDR2: SGHDN, FVKESK. This CDR3 has 16 residues. The CDR3 DNA reads TGTGCCAGCAGCCAAGATCTCGCAGTCTTTGGAAACACCATATATTTT. Protein sequence: CASSQDLAVFGNTIYF. The entire variable domain, with the rest obtained from reference TRBV14 and TRBJ1-3, is as follows: EAGVTQFPSHSVIEKGQTVTLRCDPISGHDNLYWYRRVMGKEIKFLLHFVKESKQDESGMPNNRFLAERTGGTYSTLKVQPAELEDSGVYFCASSQDLAVFGNTIYFGEGSWLTVV.

The rearrangement joins TRBV5-1 to TRBJ2-1; 8 bases map to TRBD1. The CDR3 length is 16 residues. The germline gives CDR1 SGHRS, CDR2 YFSETQ. Germline trimming cut 1 base from V and 10 bases from J; bases unmatched to any gene: 13. Written as DNA, the CDR3 is TGCGCCAGCAGCTTGCTGCAGGGGGCGATATCTTTGGAGCAGTTCTTC. Translating gives CASSLLQGAISLEQFF.

This chain joins TRBV19 and TRBJ1-2; D call uncertain. The V gene lost 5 bases and the J gene lost 6 bases, with 13 bases spanning the gap. The CDR3 has 13 residues. Germline V gives CDR1 LNHDA, CDR2 SQIVND (reference sequence). In DNA form, the CDR3 reads TGTGCCAGTAGTGACGTACCGAGGGATGGCTACACCTTC. This encodes CASSDVPRDGYTF.

This chain uses TRBV28 with TRBJ2-7; D ambiguous. Germline-derived CDR1 and CDR2 are MDHEN and SYDVKM. V was clipped by 1 base and J by 0 bases, with 10 bases between them. The CDR3 extends over 15 amino acids. The CDR3 here is CASSLLSGLSYEQYF. CDR3 DNA: TGTGCCAGCAGTTTATTGTCGGGCCTCTCCTACGAGCAGTACTTC.

This clonotype was seen at least ten times. The chain employs TRBV11-2 and TRBJ2-3, with 8 bases aligning to TRBD1. J gave up 4 bases and V 3 bases, and 9 bases lay outside the gene matches. The CDR3 sequence is 16 residues long. Germline V CDR1 and CDR2: SGHAT, FQNNGV. The CDR3 coding sequence is TGTGCCAGCAGCTTCCCACAGGGGGGCCGGGCAGATACGCAGTATTTT. This codes for CASSFPQGGRADTQYF.

The chain is built from TRBV5-1 and TRBJ2-7; the D call may be TRBD1 or TRBD2 (6 bases each). CDR3 length: 16 residues. Trimming stripped 0 bases from V and 2 bases from J, with 15 bases between. Germline lookup yields CDR1 SGHRS and CDR2 YFSETQ. CDR3 in amino acids: CASSLVGGAAPYEQYF. The CDR3 region has the DNA TGCGCCAGCAGCTTGGTGGGGGGCGCAGCTCCCTACGAGCAGTACTTC. Full variable domain (missing parts from reference TRBV5-1 and TRBJ2-7): KAGVTQTPRYLIKTRGQQVTLSCSPISGHRSVSWYQQTPGQGLQFLFEYFSETQRNKGNFPGRFSGRQFSNSRSEMNVSTLELGDSALYLCASSLVGGAAPYEQYFGPGTRLTVT.

This clonotype was seen many times. The rearrangement joins TRBV18 to TRBJ1-1; 8 bases are a match to TRBD1. The CDR3 sequence is 15 residues long. J was trimmed by 3 bases and V by 4 bases; bases with no gene match: 7. Germline CDR1 and CDR2: KGHSH and LQKENI. The CDR3 bases are TGTGCCAGCTCACTAGGACAGGGCCAGGACACTGAAGCTTTCTTT. It codes for CASSLGQGQDTEAFF. The entire variable domain, with the rest obtained from reference TRBV18 and TRBJ1-1, is as follows: NAGVMQNPRHLVRRRGQEARLRCSPMKGHSHVYWYRQLPEEGLKFMVYLQKENIIDESGMPKERFSAEFPKEGPSILRIQQVVRGDSAAYFCASSLGQGQDTEAFFGQGTRLTVV.

Only a few counts were recorded for this clonotype. A much larger clone is a single base away; this may be a read error. The chain links TRBV27 to TRBJ2-2, with TRBD1 identical over 11 bases. The CDR3 has 16 amino acids. V trimming: 2 bases; J trimming: 4 bases; junction bases outside the gene matches: 3. CDR1 is MNHEY and CDR2 is SMNVEV in the germline V gene (reference sequence). The CDR3 protein is CASSLDGQGATGELFF. Written as DNA, the CDR3 is TGTGCCAGCAGTTTAGATGGACAGGGGGCCACCGGGGAGCTGTTTTTT.

This chain connects TRBV6-1 to TRBJ2-2; TRBD2 matches 15 bases. The CDR3 contains 16 residues. The V gene end was trimmed by 11 bases and the J gene end by 6 bases; junction bases not matched to a gene: 10. Looked up from germline, CDR1 is MNHNS and CDR2 is SASEGT. For the CDR3, the DNA is TGTGCCGGCCCACCGGGACTAGCGGGAGGTCCCGGGGAGCTGTTTTTT. It codes for CAGPPGLAGGPGELFF.

In this sample, this clonotype turned up many times. The chain combines TRBV11-2 with TRBJ1-1; D is ambiguous. This CDR3 is 12 amino acids long. Germline V gives CDR1 SGHAT, CDR2 FQNNGV. Trimming stripped 4 bases from V and 5 bases from J, with 8 bases between. The CDR3 loop reads CASSSQVTEAFF. The CDR3, as DNA: TGTGCCAGCAGCTCGCAAGTTACTGAAGCTTTCTTT.

This clonotype was seen many times. The chain recombines TRBV5-6 with TRBJ2-5, with D perhaps matching TRBD1 (6 bases). Germline V gives CDR1 SGHDT, CDR2 YYEEEE. The CDR3 sequence is 14 residues long. V was clipped by 2 bases and J by 0 bases, with 8 bases between them. CDR3: CASSLDRYQETQYF. The CDR3 DNA reads as TGTGCCAGCAGCTTAGACAGGTACCAAGAGACCCAGTACTTC.

This clonotype came up many times. The chain uses TRBV3-1 and TRBJ2-1; no clear D gene. V was clipped by 1 base and J by 4 bases, with 5 bases between them. Germline V gives CDR1 LGHDT, CDR2 YNNKEL (reference sequence). The CDR3 spans 13 residues. CDR3 sequence reads: CASSQGSYNEQFF. The CDR3 DNA is TGTGCCAGCAGCCAAGGATCGTACAATGAGCAGTTCTTC.

This sequence joins TRBV15 and TRBJ2-7; D gene unclear. This CDR3 is 15 amino acids long. Trimming took off 0 bases at V and 2 bases at J, with 11 bases between the two ends. Germline V gene lookup returns CDR1 LNHNV and CDR2 YYDKDF (reference sequence). CDR3 sequence: CATSRDFERPYEQYF. The CDR3 nucleotides are TGTGCCACCAGCAGAGATTTTGAGCGTCCCTACGAGCAGTACTTC.

The V and J genes are TRBV27 and TRBJ1-1; 8 bases align to TRBD1. CDR1 is MNHEY, CDR2 SMNVEV, per germline (reference sequence). V trimming: 5 bases; J trimming: 11 bases; junction bases outside the gene matches: 10. The CDR3 loop spans 13 amino acids. In DNA, the CDR3 is TGTGCCAGCAGTCCAAGACAGGGGCCGAAGGCTTTCTTT. Translation: CASSPRQGPKAFF.

V is TRBV7-9 and J is TRBJ1-6; D remains unclear. With 1 base removed from V and 8 bases from J, the gap between germline ends came to 15 bases. The length of the CDR3 is 16 residues. Looked up from germline, CDR1 is SEHNR and CDR2 is FQNEAQ (reference sequence). CDR3 loop: CASSLGSPAAHSPLHF. The DNA for the CDR3 is TGTGCCAGCAGCTTAGGGAGTCCCGCAGCCCATTCACCCCTCCACTTT. Combining the CDR3 with reference TRBV7-9 and TRBJ1-6 gives the whole variable domain DTGVSQNPRHKITKRGQNVTFRCDPISEHNRLYWYRQTLGQGPEFLTYFQNEAQLEKSRLLSDRFSAERPKGSFSTLEIQRTEQGDSAMYLCASSLGSPAAHSPLHFGNGTRLTVT.

This clonotype was observed a handful of times. The genes are TRBV2 and TRBJ2-3, with D unresolved. V lost 3 bases and J lost 1, with 8 bases in between. Germline V gene lookup returns CDR1 SNHLY and CDR2 FYNNEI. The CDR3 has 14 amino acids. As DNA, the CDR3 is TGTGCCAGCAGTGATCTTCTCCGCACAGATACGCAGTATTTT. Its translation: CASSDLLRTDTQYF.

The sample holds many counts of this clonotype. The chain recombines TRBV7-9 with TRBJ1-2, with TRBD1 matching over 7 bases. Unmatched junction bases numbered 13, after V lost 1 base and J lost 2 bases. Germline V gene data show CDR1 as SEHNR and CDR2 as FQNEAQ (reference sequence). The CDR3 sequence is 18 residues long. In DNA form, the CDR3 reads TGTGCCAGCAGCTTAGAGAGAAAAAGGACAGGAGACAACTATGGCTACACCTTC. It codes for CASSLERKRTGDNYGYTF.

J is TRBJ2-7 and V is TRBV7-2; 7 nucleotides align to TRBD1. Germline lookup yields CDR1 SGHTA and CDR2 FQGNSA. Unmatched junction bases numbered 8, after V lost 4 bases and J lost 2 bases. The CDR3 length is 15 residues. The CDR3 nucleotides read TGTGCCAGCAGCTCCCCCGACAGGGTCCCCTACGAGCAGTACTTC. Its translation is CASSSPDRVPYEQYF.

The table lists this clonotype with a few counts. The chain links TRBV18 to TRBJ2-1; TRBD2 aligns across 15 bases. The V and J ends lost 3 bases and 7 bases, in that order; junction bases with no gene match: 7. Germline loops: CDR1 KGHSH, CDR2 LQKENI. The CDR3 is made up of 17 amino acids. CDR3 protein: CASSPPGTSGGTNEQFF. The CDR3 coding sequence is TGTGCCAGCTCACCGCCCGGGACTAGCGGGGGGACGAATGAGCAGTTCTTC.

V and J are TRBV27 and TRBJ2-7; D not resolved. The ends were cut back, 3 bases at V and 2 bases at J, with 14 bases in the middle. Germline CDR1 and CDR2: MNHEY and SMNVEV (reference sequence). This CDR3 region has 15 residues. The CDR3 DNA follows: TGTGCCAGCAGTTTGTCGATCCTGAAAACCTACGAGCAGTACTTC. It specifies CASSLSILKTYEQYF.

The chain recombines TRBV19 with TRBJ1-4; no clear D gene. This CDR3 has 18 residues. CDR1 and CDR2 (germline): LNHDA, SQIVND (reference sequence). V was shortened by 6 bases and J by 7 bases, with 27 bases between the two germline ends. CDR3 coding DNA: TGTGCCAGTAGACGGGGAGGTCGGCGCTACCAAGGAAGTGAAAAACTGTTTTTT. Encoded protein: CASRRGGRRYQGSEKLFF.

Notes on this clonotype: A much bigger clone sits one base away, suggesting this may be a read error. The rearrangement joins TRBV3-1 to TRBJ2-2, with 7 bases matching TRBD2. Germline CDR1 is LGHDT and CDR2 is YNNKEL (reference sequence). Germline trimming cut 5 bases from V and 4 bases from J; bases unmatched to any gene: 4. The CDR3 has 14 residues. The CDR3 protein is CASSGLVATGELFF. For the CDR3, the DNA is TGTGCCAGCAGCGGACTAGTGGCCACCGGGGAGCTGTTTTTT. The whole variable domain, remainder taken from reference TRBV3-1 and TRBJ2-2, is DTAVSQTPKYLVTQMGNDKSIKCEQNLGHDTMYWYKQDSKKFLKIMFSYNNKELIINETVPNRFSPKSPDKAHLNLHINSLELGDSAVYFCASSGLVATGELFFGEGSRLTVL.

At least ten counts were recorded for this clonotype. The chain carries TRBV2 and TRBJ1-6; D gene unclear. The germline CDR1 and CDR2 sequences are SNHLY and FYNNEI. The CDR3 covers 14 residues. Trimming took 3 bases from V and 12 from J, leaving 15 bases between them. The CDR3 loop reads CASSDRQPLGPLHF. The CDR3 DNA reads as TGTGCCAGCAGTGATCGGCAGCCTCTGGGACCCCTCCACTTT.

The chain recombines TRBV3-1 with TRBJ1-5, with a tentative D call TRBD1 (5 bases). This CDR3 has 15 residues. V lost 0 bases, J lost 6 bases, and 12 bases lay in between. Germline V gives CDR1 LGHDT, CDR2 YNNKEL (reference sequence). The DNA for the CDR3 is TGTGCCAGCAGCCAAGAATACGGGGGGGGTCAGCCCCAGCATTTT. Its protein product is CASSQEYGGGQPQHF.

The chain has TRBV5-5 and TRBJ2-5, with D perhaps matching TRBD2 (6 bases). V was shortened by 2 bases and J by 0 bases, with 20 bases between the two germline ends. CDR3 size: 18 residues. CDR1 is SGHKS, CDR2 YYEKEE, per germline (reference sequence). The CDR3 DNA follows: TGTGCCAGCAGCTTTGGGGAGCGGGTAGTGCCGTACCAAGAGACCCAGTACTTC. Its protein is CASSFGERVVPYQETQYF.

This clonotype was counted at least ten times. The chain combines TRBV7-8 with TRBJ1-1; a possible D gene is TRBD1 (6 bases). Trimming removed 5 bases at V and 6 bases at J, with 13 bases between. CDR1 and CDR2 from the germline V gene are SGHVS and FQNEAQ. This CDR3 is built from 13 residues. This CDR3 is CASSLNRGPEAFF. The CDR3 DNA reads TGTGCCAGCAGCCTCAACCGGGGGCCTGAAGCTTTCTTT.

This chain links TRBV6-1 with TRBJ2-6, with D perhaps matching TRBD1 or TRBD2 (5 bases each). Germline V CDR1 and CDR2: MNHNS, SASEGT. V was shortened by 5 bases and J by 4 bases, with 12 bases between the two germline ends. There are 15 residues in the CDR3. CDR3 protein: CASSPGTGGANVLTF. The CDR3 nucleotides are TGTGCCAGCAGTCCGGGGACCGGGGGGGCCAACGTCCTGACTTTC.

This clonotype came up many times. This chain links TRBV11-2 with TRBJ2-7, with unresolved D. Germline V gene data show CDR1 as SGHAT and CDR2 as FQNNGV. Trimming pared 2 bases from V and 7 bases from J, leaving 12 bases between. CDR3 length equals 13 residues. The CDR3 coding sequence is TGTGCCAGCAGCTTATTAGAGACCGGGGAGCAGTACTTC. This gives the protein CASSLLETGEQYF.

This clonotype has a count of ten or more. The V and J genes are TRBV2 and TRBJ2-7; D possibly corresponds to TRBD2 (5 bases). Trimming pared 5 bases from V and 0 bases from J, leaving 14 bases between. The CDR3 runs to 15 residues. Germline loops: CDR1 SNHLY, CDR2 FYNNEI. CDR3: CASSPTDYSSYEQYF. The CDR3, as DNA: TGTGCCAGCAGTCCCACTGACTACTCCTCCTACGAGCAGTACTTC.

V is TRBV7-2 and J is TRBJ2-1; TRBD1 aligns across 10 bases. V lost 4 bases and J lost 3; bases outside the gene matches: 6. Germline V CDR1 and CDR2: SGHTA, FQGNSA. CDR3 length: 16 residues. Written as DNA, the CDR3 is TGTGCCAGCAGCTCAACCGGGACAGGGGTCTACAATGAGCAGTTCTTC. As protein: CASSSTGTGVYNEQFF.

The chain has TRBV12-3 or TRBV12-4 and TRBJ1-3; the D gene is possibly TRBD1 (6 bases). The CDR3 is 14 residues long. V was pared by 8 bases and J by 4 bases, with 15 bases between. This chain's CDR3 is CASHFGGSGNTIYF. The DNA for the CDR3 is TGTGCCAGCCACTTTGGGGGCTCCGGAAACACCATATATTTT.

Of note for this clonotype: Given a much more abundant clone one base away, this may be a read error. This chain connects TRBV12-3 or TRBV12-4 to TRBJ2-7; 8 bases match TRBD1. The CDR3 length is 14 residues. The ends lost 5 bases at V and 5 bases at J; junction bases unmatched: 8. The CDR3 DNA follows: TGTGCCAGCAGTCCCACAGGGGGAGGACACGAGCAGTACTTC. It encodes CASSPTGGGHEQYF.